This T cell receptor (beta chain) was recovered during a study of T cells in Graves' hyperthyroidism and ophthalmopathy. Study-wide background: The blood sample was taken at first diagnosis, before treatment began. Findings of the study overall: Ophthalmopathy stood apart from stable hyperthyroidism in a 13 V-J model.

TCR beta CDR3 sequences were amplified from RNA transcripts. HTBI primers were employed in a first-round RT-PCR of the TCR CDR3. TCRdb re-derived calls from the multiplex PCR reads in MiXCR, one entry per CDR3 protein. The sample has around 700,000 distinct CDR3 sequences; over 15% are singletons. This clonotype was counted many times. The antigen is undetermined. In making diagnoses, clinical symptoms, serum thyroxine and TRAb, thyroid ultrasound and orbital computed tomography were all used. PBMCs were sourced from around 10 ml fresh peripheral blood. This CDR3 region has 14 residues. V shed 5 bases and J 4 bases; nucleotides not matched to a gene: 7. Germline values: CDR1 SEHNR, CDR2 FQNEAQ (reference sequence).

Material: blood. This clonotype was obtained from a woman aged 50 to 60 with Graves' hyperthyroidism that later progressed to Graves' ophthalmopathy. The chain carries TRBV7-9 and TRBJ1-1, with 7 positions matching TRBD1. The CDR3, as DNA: TGTGCCAGCAGCCCCAACAGGGGAGGCACTGAAGCTTTCTTT. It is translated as CASSPNRGGTEAFF.